Sequencing of this T cell receptor beta chain was carried out in a study of blood T cell repertoires in COVID-19. Study-wide context: Sample material is recorded as cDNA or gDNA derived from T cells, B-cell-depleted T cells, or PBMCs.

The CDR3 sequence is 14 residues long. Trimming pared 5 bases from V and 0 bases from J, leaving 11 bases between. Germline lookup yields CDR1 SGHVS and CDR2 FQNEAQ. Some clones are missing from TCRdb's copy, which holds only in-frame ones; the method was immunoSEQ multiplex PCR. The top ten clones hold 10% to 12% of a sample with fewer than 150,000 clones, around 81% of them seen once. The source is a human donor in a cohort sampled during active COVID-19. The rearrangement joins TRBV7-8 to TRBJ2-7; TRBD2 might be the D (6 bases). Sequenced material: peripheral blood. CDR3 loop: CASSRLTSSYEQYF. CDR3 coding DNA: TGTGCCAGCAGCCGTTTGACTAGCTCCTACGAGCAGTACTTC.